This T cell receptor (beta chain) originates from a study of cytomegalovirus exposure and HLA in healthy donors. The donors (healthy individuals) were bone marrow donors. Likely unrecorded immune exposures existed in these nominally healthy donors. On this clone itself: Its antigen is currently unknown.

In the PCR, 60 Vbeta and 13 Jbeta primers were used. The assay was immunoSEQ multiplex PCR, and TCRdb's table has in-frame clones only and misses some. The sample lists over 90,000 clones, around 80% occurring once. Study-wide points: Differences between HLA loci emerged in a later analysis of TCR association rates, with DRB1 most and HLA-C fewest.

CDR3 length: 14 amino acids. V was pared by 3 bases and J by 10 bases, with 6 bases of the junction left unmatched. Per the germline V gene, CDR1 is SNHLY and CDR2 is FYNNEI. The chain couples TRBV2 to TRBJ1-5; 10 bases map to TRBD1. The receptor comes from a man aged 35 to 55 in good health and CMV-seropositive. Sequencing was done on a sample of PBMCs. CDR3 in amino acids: CASSELTGGEPQHF. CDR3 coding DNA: TGTGCCAGCAGTGAGTTGACAGGGGGCGAACCCCAGCATTTT.